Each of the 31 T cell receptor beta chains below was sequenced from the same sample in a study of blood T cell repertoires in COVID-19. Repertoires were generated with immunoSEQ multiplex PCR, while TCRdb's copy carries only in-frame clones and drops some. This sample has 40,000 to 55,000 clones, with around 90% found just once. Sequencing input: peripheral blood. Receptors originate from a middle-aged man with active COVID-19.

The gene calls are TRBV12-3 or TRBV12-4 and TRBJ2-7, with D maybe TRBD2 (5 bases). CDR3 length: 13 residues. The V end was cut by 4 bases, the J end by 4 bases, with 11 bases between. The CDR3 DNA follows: TGTGCCAGCAGTTCCCTAGGACTGTACGAGCAGTACTTC. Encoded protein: CASSSLGLYEQYF.

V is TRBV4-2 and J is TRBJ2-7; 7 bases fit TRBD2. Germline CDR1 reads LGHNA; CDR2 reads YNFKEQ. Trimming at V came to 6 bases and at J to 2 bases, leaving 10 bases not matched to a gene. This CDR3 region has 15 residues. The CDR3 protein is CASSFSGGTAYEQYF. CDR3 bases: TGTGCCAGCAGTTTCTCCGGGGGGACCGCCTACGAGCAGTACTTC.

The CDR3 DNA follows: TGTGCCAGCAGCTTGTACCCGCGGCCCCAGCATTTT. Its protein is CASSLYPRPQHF. V usage is TRBV5-8 and J usage is TRBJ1-5; no clear D. CDR1 SGHTS and CDR2 YDEGEE come from the germline V gene. The germline V and J ends were trimmed by 1 base and 9 bases, with 8 bases remaining between them. The CDR3 is made up of 12 amino acids. Based on the CDR3 plus reference TRBV5-8 and TRBJ1-5, the full variable domain is EAGVTQSPTHLIKTRGQQATLRCSPISGHTSVYWYQQALGLGLQFLLWYDEGEERNRGNFPPRFSGRQFPNYSSELNVNALELEDSALYLCASSLYPRPQHFGDGTRLSIL.

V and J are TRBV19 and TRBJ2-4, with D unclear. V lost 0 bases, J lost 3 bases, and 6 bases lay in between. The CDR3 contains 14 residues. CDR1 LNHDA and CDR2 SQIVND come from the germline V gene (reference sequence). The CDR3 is CASSIDRYKNIQYF. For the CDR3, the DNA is TGTGCCAGTAGTATAGACAGGTACAAAAACATTCAGTACTTC.

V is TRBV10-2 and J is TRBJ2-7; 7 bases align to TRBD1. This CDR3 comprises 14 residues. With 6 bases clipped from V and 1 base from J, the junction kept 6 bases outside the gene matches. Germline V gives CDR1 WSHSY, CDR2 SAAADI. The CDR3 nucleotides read TGCGCCAGCAGCCGGACAGGTGATTCCTACGAGCAGTACTTC. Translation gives CASSRTGDSYEQYF.

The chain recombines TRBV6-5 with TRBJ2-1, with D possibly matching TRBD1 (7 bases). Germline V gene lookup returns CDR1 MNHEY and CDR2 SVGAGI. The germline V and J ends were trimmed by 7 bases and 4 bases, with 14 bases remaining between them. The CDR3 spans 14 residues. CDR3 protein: CASTPRDSYNEQFF. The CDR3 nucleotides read TGTGCCAGCACCCCGCGGGACAGTTACAATGAGCAGTTCTTC.

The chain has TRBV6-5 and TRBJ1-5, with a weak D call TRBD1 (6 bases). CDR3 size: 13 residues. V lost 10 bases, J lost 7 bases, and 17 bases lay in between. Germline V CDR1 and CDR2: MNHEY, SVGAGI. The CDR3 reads CATEGGGGQPQHF. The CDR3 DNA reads TGTGCCACCGAAGGGGGGGGAGGACAGCCCCAGCATTTT.

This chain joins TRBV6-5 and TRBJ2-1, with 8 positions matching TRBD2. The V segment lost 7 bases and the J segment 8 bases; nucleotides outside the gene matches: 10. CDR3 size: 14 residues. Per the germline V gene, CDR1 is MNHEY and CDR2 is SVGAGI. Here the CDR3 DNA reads TGTGCCAGCACCACTAGCGGTAGATGGGATGAGCAGTTCTTC. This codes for CASTTSGRWDEQFF.

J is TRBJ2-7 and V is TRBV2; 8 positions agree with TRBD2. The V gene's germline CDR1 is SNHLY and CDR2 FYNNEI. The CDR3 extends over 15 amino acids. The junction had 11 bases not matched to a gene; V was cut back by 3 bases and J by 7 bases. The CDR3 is CASSDYGLAGEEQYF. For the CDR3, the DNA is TGTGCCAGCAGTGATTATGGGCTAGCGGGTGAAGAGCAGTACTTC.

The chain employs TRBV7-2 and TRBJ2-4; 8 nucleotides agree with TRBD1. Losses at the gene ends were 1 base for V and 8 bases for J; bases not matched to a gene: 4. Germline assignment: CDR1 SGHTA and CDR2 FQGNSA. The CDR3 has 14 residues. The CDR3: CASSLEWTGHIQYF. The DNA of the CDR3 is TGTGCCAGCAGCTTAGAGTGGACAGGGCACATTCAGTACTTC.

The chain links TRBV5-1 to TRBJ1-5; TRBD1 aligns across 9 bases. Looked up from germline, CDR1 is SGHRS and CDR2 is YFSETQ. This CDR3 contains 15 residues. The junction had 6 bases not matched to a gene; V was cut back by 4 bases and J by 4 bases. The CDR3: CASSGGTGSNQPQHF. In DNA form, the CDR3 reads TGCGCCAGCAGCGGGGGGACAGGGTCAAATCAGCCCCAGCATTTT. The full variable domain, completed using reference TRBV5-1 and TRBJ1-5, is KAGVTQTPRYLIKTRGQQVTLSCSPISGHRSVSWYQQTPGQGLQFLFEYFSETQRNKGNFPGRFSGRQFSNSRSEMNVSTLELGDSALYLCASSGGTGSNQPQHFGDGTRLSIL.

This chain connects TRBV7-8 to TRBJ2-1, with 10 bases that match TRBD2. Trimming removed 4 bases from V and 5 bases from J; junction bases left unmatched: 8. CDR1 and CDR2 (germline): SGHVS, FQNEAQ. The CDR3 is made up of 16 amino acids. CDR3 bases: TGTGCCAGCAGCTCCACTCAAGCGGGAGGGCACAATGAGCAGTTCTTC. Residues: CASSSTQAGGHNEQFF.

Here the CDR3 DNA reads TGCGCCAGCAGCCGGCCCGGGGTCTATGGCTACACCTTC. It specifies CASSRPGVYGYTF. This chain links TRBV4-1 with TRBJ1-2; D gene ambiguous. Trimming took 4 bases from V and 4 from J, leaving 10 bases between them. CDR1 and CDR2 from the germline V gene are MGHRA and YSYEKL. This CDR3 comprises 13 residues.

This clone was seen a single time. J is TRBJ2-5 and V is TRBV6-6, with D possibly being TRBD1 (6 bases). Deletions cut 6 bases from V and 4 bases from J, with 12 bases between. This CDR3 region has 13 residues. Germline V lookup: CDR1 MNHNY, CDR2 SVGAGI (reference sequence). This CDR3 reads CASSQGSRETQYF. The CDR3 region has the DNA TGTGCCAGCAGCCAGGGGTCTAGAGAGACCCAGTACTTC.

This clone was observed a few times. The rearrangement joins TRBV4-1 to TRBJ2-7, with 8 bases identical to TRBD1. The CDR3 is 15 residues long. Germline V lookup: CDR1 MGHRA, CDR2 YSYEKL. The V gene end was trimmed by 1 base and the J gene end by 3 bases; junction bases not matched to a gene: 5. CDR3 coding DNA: TGCGCCAGCAGCCAAGCGGGACAGGCGTTCTACGAGCAGTACTTC. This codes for CASSQAGQAFYEQYF.

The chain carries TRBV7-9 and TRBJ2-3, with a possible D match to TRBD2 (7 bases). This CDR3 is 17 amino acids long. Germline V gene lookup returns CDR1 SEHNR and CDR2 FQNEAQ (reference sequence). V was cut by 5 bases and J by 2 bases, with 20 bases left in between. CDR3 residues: CASSPLSTGGLTDTQYF. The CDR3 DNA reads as TGTGCCAGCAGCCCACTTTCAACGGGGGGCCTCACAGATACGCAGTATTTT. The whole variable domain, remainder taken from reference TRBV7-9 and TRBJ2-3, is DTGVSQNPRHKITKRGQNVTFRCDPISEHNRLYWYRQTLGQGPEFLTYFQNEAQLEKSRLLSDRFSAERPKGSFSTLEIQRTEQGDSAMYLCASSPLSTGGLTDTQYFGPGTRLTVL.

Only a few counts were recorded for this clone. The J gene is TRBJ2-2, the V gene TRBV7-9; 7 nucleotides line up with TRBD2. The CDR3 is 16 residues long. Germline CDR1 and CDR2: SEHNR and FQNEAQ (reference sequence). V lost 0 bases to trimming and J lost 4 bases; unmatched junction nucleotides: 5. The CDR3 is CASSLAEAGPTGELFF. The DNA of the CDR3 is TGTGCCAGCAGCTTAGCCGAAGCGGGACCCACCGGGGAGCTGTTTTTT.

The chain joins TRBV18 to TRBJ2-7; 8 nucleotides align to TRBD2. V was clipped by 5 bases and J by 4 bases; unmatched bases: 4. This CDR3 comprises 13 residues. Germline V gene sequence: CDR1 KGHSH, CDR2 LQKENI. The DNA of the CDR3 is TGTGCCAGCTCAGAGGCTAGCGGGTACGAGCAGTACTTC. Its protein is CASSEASGYEQYF.

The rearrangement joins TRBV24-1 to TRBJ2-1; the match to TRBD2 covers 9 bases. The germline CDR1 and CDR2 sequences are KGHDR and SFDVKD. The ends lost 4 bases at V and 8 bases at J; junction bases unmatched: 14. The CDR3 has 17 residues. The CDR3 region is CATSDAARPSGIYEQFF. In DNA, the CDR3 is TGTGCCACCAGTGACGCCGCAAGGCCTAGCGGGATCTATGAGCAGTTCTTC.

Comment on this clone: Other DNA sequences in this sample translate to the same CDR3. The CDR3 DNA reads TGCGCCAGCAGCAGGGGGACAGGGGACTCCTACGAGCAGTACTTC. Protein sequence: CASSRGTGDSYEQYF. This rearrangement joins TRBV5-1 to TRBJ2-7; TRBD1 matches at 10 bases. The germline gives CDR1 SGHRS, CDR2 YFSETQ. The CDR3 loop spans 15 amino acids. V dropped 4 bases and J dropped 0; count of bases not matched to a gene: 4.

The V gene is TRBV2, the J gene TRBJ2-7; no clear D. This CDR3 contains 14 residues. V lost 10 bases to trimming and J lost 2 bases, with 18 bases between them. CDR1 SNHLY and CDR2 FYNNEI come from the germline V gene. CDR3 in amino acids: CATRGARTTYEQYF. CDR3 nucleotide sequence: TGTGCCACCCGAGGCGCGAGAACGACCTACGAGCAGTACTTC.

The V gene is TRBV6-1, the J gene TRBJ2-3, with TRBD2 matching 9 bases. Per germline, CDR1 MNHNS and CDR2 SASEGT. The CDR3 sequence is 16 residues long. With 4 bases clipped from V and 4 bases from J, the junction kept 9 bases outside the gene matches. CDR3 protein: CASSGGRTSVSDTQYF. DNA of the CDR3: TGTGCCAGCAGTGGGGGGAGGACTAGCGTCTCAGATACGCAGTATTTT.

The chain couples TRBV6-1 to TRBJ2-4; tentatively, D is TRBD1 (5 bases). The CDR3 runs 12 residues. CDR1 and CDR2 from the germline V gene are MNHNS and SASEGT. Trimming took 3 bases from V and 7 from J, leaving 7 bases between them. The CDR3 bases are TGTGCCAGCAGTGACCCAGGGAACATTCAGTACTTC. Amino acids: CASSDPGNIQYF.

The CDR3 sequence is CASSQLSRGEQYF. Written as DNA, the CDR3 is TGTGCCAGCAGTCAACTTTCAAGGGGCGAGCAGTACTTC. This chain connects TRBV6-2 or TRBV6-3 to TRBJ2-7; weak D call: TRBD1 (5 bases). The CDR3 has 13 amino acids. Looked up from germline, CDR1 is MNHEY and CDR2 is SVGEGT. V was clipped by 5 bases and J by 6 bases, with 14 bases between them.

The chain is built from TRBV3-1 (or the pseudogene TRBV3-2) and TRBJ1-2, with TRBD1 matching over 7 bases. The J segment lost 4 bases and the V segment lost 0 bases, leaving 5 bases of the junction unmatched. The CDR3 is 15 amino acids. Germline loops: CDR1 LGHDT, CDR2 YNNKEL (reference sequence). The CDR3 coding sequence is TGTGCCAGCAGCCAAGATTTTTACAGGGGCTATGGCTACACCTTC. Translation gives CASSQDFYRGYGYTF.

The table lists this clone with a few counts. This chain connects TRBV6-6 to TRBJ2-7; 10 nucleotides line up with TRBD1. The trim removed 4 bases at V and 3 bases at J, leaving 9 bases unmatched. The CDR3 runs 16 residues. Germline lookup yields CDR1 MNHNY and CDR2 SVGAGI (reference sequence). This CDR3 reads CASSLPRGQGGYEQYF. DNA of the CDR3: TGTGCCAGCAGTTTACCCCGAGGACAGGGGGGCTACGAGCAGTACTTC.

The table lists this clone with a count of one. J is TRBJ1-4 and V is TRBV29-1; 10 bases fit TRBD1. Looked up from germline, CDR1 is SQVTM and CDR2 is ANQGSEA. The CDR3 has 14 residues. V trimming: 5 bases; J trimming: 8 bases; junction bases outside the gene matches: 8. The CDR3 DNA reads TGCAGCGTTTGGGGGGACAGGGGAAGCGAAAAACTGTTTTTT. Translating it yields CSVWGDRGSEKLFF.

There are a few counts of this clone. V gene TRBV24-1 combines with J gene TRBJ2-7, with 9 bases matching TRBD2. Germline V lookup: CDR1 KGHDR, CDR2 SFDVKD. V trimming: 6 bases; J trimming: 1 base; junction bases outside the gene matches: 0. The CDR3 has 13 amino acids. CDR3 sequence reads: CATSLAGSYEQYF. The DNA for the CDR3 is TGTGCCACCAGTCTAGCGGGATCCTACGAGCAGTACTTC.

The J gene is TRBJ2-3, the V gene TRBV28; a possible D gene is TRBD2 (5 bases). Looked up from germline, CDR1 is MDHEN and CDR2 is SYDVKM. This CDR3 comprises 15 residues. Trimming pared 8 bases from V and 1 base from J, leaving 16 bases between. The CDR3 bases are TGTGCCAGCCGCCCGGCGGGTCGGCGCACAGATACGCAGTATTTT. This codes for CASRPAGRRTDTQYF.

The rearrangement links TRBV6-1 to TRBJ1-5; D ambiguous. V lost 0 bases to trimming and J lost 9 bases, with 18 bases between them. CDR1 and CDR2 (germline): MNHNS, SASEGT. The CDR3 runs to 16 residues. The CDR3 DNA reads TGTGCCAGCAGTGAAGCCCTGAAAGATGGAGATCCGCCCCAGCATTTT. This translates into CASSEALKDGDPPQHF.

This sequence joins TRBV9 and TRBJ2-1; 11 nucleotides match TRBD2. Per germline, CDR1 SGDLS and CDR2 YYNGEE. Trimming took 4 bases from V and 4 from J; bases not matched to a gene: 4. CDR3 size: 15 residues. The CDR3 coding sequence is TGTGCCAGCAGCATTAGCGGGGGGGCTTACAATGAGCAGTTCTTC. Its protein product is CASSISGGAYNEQFF. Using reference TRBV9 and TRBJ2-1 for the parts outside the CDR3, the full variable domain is DSGVTQTPKHLITATGQRVTLRCSPRSGDLSVYWYQQSLDQGLQFLIQYYNGEERAKGNILERFSAQQFPDLHSELNLSSLELGDSALYFCASSISGGAYNEQFFGPGTRLTVL.